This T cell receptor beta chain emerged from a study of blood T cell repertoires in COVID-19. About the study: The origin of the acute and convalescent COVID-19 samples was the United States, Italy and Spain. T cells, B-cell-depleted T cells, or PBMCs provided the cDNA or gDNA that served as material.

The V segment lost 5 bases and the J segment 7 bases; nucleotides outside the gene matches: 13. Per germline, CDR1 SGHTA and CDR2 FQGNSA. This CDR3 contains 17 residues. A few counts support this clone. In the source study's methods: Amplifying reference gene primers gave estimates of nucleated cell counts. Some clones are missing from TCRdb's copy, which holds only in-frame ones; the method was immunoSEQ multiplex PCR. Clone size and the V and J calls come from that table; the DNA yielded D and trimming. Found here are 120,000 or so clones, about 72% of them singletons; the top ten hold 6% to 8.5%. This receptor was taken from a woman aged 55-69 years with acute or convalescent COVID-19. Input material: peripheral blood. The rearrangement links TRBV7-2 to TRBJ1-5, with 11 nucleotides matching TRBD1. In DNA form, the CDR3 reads TGTGCCAGCAGCCTCATGACTGGACAGGGGGCGAAGCAGCCCCAGCATTTT. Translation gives CASSLMTGQGAKQPQHF.